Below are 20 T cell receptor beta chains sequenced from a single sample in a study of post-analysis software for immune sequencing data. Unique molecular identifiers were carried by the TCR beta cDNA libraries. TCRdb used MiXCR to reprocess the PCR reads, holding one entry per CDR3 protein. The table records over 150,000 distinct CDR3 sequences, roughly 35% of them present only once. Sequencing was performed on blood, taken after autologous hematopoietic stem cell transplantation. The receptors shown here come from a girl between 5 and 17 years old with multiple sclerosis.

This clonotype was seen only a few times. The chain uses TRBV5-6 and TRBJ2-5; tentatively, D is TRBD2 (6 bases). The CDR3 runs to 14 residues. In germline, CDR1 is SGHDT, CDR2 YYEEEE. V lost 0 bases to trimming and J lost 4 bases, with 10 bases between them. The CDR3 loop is CASSLDGGSETQYF. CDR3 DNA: TGTGCCAGCAGCTTGGACGGGGGATCAGAGACCCAGTACTTC.

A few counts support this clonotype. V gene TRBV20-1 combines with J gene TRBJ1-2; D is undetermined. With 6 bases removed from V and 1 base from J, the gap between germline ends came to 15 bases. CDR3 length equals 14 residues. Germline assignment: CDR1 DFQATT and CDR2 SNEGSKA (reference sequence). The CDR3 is CSALIPGLNYGYTF. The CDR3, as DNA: TGCAGTGCCCTAATCCCGGGCCTTAACTATGGCTACACCTTC.

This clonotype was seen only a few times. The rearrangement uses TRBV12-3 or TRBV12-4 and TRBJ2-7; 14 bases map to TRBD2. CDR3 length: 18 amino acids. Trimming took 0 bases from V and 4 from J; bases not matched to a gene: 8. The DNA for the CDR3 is TGTGCCAGCAGTTTAGCACTCGGACTAGCGGGAGGCGGTTACGAGCAGTACTTC. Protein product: CASSLALGLAGGGYEQYF.

CDR3: CASSQTGFPQMAPLHF. DNA of the CDR3: TGTGCCAGCAGCCAGACAGGGTTTCCTCAGATGGCACCCCTCCACTTT. The chain has TRBV28 and TRBJ1-6; TRBD1 aligns across 7 bases. The CDR3 contains 16 residues. Per germline, CDR1 MDHEN and CDR2 SYDVKM. The trim removed 6 bases at V and 11 bases at J, leaving 16 bases unmatched. The full variable domain, with the rest looked up from reference TRBV28 and TRBJ1-6, is DVKVTQSSRYLVKRTGEKVFLECVQDMDHENMFWYRQDPGLGLRLIYFSYDVKMKEKGDIPEGYSVSREKKERFSLILESASTNQTSMYLCASSQTGFPQMAPLHFGNGTRLTVT.

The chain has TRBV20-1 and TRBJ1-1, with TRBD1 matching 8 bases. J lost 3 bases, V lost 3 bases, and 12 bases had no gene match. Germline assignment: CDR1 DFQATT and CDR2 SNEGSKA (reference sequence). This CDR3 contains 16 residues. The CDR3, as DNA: TGCAGTGCTAGCCCCAATTCTCAGGGGGCAGACACTGAAGCTTTCTTT. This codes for CSASPNSQGADTEAFF.

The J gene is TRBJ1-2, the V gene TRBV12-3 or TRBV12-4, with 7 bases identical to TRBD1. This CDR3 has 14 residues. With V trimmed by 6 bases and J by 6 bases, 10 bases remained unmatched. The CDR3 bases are TGTGCCAGCAGCGACAGGGTGCAGGGCCATGGCTACACCTTC. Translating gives CASSDRVQGHGYTF.

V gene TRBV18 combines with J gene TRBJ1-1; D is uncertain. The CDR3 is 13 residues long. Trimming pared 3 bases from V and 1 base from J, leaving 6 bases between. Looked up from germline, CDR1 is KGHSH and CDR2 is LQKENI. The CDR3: CASSPTENTEAFF. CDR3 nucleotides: TGTGCCAGCTCACCCACAGAGAACACTGAAGCTTTCTTT.

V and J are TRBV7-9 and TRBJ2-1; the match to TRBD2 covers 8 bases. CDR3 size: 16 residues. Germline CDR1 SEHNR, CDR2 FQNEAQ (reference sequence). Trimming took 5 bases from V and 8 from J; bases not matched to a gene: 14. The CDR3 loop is CASSLTGPNGGDEQFF. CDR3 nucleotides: TGTGCCAGCAGCCTCACCGGGCCTAACGGGGGGGATGAGCAGTTCTTC.

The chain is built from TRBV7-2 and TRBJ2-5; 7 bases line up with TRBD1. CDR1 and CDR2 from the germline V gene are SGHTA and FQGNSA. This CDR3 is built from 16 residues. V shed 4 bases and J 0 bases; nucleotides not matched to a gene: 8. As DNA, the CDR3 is TGTGCCAGCAGCTACTACAGGGGTCAGTACCAAGAGACCCAGTACTTC. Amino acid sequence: CASSYYRGQYQETQYF.

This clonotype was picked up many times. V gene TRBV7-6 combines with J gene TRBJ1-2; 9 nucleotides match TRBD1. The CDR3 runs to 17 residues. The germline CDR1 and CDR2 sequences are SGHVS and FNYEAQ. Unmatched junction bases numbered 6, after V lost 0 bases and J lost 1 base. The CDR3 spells CASSLAVGQGNNYGYTF. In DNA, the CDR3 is TGTGCCAGCAGCTTAGCGGTGGGACAGGGTAATAACTATGGCTACACCTTC.

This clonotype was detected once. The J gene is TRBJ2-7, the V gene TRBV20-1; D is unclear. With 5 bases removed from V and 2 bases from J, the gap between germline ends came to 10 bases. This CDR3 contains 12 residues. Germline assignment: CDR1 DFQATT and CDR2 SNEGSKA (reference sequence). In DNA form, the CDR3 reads TGCAGTGCTCCCGATCCTGCCTACGAGCAGTACTTC. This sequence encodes CSAPDPAYEQYF.

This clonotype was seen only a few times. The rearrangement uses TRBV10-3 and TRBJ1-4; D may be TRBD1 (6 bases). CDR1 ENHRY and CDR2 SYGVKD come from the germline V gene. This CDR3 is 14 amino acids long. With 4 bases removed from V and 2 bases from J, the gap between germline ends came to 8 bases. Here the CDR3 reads CAISGTATNEKLFF. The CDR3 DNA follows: TGTGCCATCAGTGGGACAGCGACTAATGAAAAACTGTTTTTT.

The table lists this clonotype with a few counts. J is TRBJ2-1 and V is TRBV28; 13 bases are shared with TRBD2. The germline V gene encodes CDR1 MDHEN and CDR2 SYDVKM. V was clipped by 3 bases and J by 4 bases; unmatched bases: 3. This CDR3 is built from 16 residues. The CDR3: CASSFPGLAGYNEQFF. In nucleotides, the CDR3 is TGTGCCAGCAGTTTTCCGGGACTAGCGGGATACAATGAGCAGTTCTTC.

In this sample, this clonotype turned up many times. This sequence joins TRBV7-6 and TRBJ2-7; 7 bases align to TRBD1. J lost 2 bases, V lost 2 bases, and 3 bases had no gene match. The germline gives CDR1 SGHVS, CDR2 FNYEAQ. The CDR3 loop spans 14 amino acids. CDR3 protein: CASSLHRGPYEQYF. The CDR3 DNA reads TGTGCCAGCAGCTTACACAGGGGACCCTACGAGCAGTACTTC.

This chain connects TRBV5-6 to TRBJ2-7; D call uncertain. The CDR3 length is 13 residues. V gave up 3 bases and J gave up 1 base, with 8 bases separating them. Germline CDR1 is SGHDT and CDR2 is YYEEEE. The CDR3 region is CASSSDISYEQYF. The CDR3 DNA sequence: TGTGCCAGCAGCTCCGACATTTCCTACGAGCAGTACTTC. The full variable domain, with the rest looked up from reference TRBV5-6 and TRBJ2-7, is DAGVTQSPTHLIKTRGQQVTLRCSPKSGHDTVSWYQQALGQGPQFIFQYYEEEERQRGNFPDRFSGHQFPNYSSELNVNALLLGDSALYLCASSSDISYEQYFGPGTRLTVT.

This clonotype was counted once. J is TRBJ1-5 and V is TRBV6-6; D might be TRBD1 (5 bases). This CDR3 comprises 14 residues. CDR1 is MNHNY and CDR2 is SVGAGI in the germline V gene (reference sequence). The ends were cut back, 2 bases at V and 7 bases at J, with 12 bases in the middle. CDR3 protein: CASSYGQGGQPQHF. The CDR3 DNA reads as TGTGCCAGCAGTTACGGGCAGGGCGGCCAGCCCCAGCATTTT.

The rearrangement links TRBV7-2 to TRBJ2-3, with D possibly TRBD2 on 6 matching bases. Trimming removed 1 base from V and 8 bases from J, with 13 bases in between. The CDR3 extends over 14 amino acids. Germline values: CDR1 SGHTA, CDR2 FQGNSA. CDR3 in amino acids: CASSLEGPAGTQYF. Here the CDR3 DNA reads TGTGCCAGCAGCTTAGAGGGTCCAGCGGGTACGCAGTATTTT.

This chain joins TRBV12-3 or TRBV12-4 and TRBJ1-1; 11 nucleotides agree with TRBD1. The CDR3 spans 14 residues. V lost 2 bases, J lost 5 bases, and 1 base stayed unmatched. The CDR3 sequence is CASSLRDRGTEAFF. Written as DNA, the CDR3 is TGTGCCAGCAGTTTAAGGGACAGGGGGACTGAAGCTTTCTTT.

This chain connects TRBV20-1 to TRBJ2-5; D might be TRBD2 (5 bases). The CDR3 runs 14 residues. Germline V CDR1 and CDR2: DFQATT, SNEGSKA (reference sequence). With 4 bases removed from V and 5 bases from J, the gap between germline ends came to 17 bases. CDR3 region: CSATDGSPGETQYF. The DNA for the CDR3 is TGCAGTGCTACGGATGGGAGCCCCGGGGAGACCCAGTACTTC.

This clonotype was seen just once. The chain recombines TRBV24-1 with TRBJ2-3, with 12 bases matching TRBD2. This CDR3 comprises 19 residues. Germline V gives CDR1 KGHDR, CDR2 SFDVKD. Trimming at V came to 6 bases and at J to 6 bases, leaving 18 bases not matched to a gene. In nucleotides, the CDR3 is TGTGCCACCAGTTCTCCCGGACTAGCGGGAACCCGGAAGGGGGATACGCAGTATTTT. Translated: CATSSPGLAGTRKGDTQYF.